Listed here is a single T cell receptor (beta chain). The antigen remains undetermined. Amplification by 5'RACE using constant-segment primers produced TCR alpha and TCR beta cDNA libraries that carried sample barcodes and UMIs. From the 5' RACE reads, TCRdb called clonotypes with MiXCR, one entry per CDR3 protein. The data show hundreds of thousands of distinct CDR3 sequences, around 15% seen once. The sample comes from a study of T-cell memory formation after mild COVID-19. Study-level findings and limits: Whereas later expanders leaned CD4+, clones contracting day 15 to 85 showed a balanced CD4/CD8 makeup.

The material sequenced was PBMCs or a T cell subset sorted from them (not recorded which). The receptor was isolated from a man between 18 and 35 years old who had mild COVID-19 (a few samples of this study predate the infection). Cell type and time point are not known.

CDR3 sequence (DNA): TGCGCCACCCGGGACACCTCGAACACCGGGGAGCTGTTTTTT. This translates into CATRDTSNTGELFF. The chain couples TRBV5-1 to TRBJ2-2; D possibly corresponds to TRBD1 (6 bases). Germline V lookup: CDR1 SGHRS, CDR2 YFSETQ. Deletions cut 9 bases from V and 0 bases from J, with 12 bases between. This CDR3 spans 14 amino acids. The full variable domain, with the rest looked up from reference TRBV5-1 and TRBJ2-2, is KAGVTQTPRYLIKTRGQQVTLSCSPISGHRSVSWYQQTPGQGLQFLFEYFSETQRNKGNFPGRFSGRQFSNSRSEMNVSTLELGDSALYLCATRDTSNTGELFFGEGSRLTVL.